The rows below give T cell receptor beta chains drawn from one sample of a study of T cell responses to AZD1222 COVID-19 vaccine. Libraries were prepared by immunoSEQ multiplex PCR; TCRdb keeps only in-frame clonotypes and omits some of them. Counted here are tens of thousands of clones, 70% to 90% occurring once; the ten biggest clones make up 10%. The sequencing used peripheral blood, collected on day 0 of AZD1222 vaccination. These receptor sequences come from an adult in good health. Each CDR3 is given with its conserved first and last residue. The D gene is left open where the match is weak. A clone size is listed for some rows: how often the clone was seen (once, few, many), or a class if it is expanded.

.	TRBV30	TRBJ1-1	.	CAWNMGAGENTEAFF	TGTGCCTGGAATATGGGAGCTGGGGAGAACACTGAAGCTTTCTTT
.	TRBV11-2	TRBJ1-2	.	CASDTRRGVGYGYTF	TGTGCCAGCGATACCCGTAGGGGCGTGGGCTATGGCTACACCTTC
few	TRBV30	TRBJ1-4	.	CAWSVGGREKLFF	TGTGCCTGGAGTGTTGGGGGCCGGGAAAAACTGTTTTTT
once	TRBV7-2	TRBJ2-5	.	CASSLARDSIQETQYF	TGTGCCAGCAGCTTAGCGCGGGACTCCATACAAGAGACCCAGTACTTC
.	TRBV27	TRBJ2-1	TRBD2	CASSLAGGSNEQFF	TGTGCCAGCAGTCTAGCGGGAGGCTCCAATGAGCAGTTCTTC
.	TRBV30	TRBJ1-2	.	CAWSRDTKGYGYTF	TGTGCCTGGAGCCGGGACACGAAGGGCTATGGCTACACCTTC
.	TRBV18	TRBJ1-2	.	CASSRDRTYGYTF	TGTGCCAGCTCTCGAGACAGGACTTATGGCTACACCTTC
once	TRBV2	TRBJ1-1	.	CASRLESMWSTEAFF	TGTGCCAGCAGACTAGAGAGTATGTGGAGCACTGAAGCTTTCTTT
once	TRBV5-1	TRBJ1-4	.	CASREQGVGNEKLFF	TGCGCCAGCAGGGAACAGGGCGTGGGTAATGAAAAACTGTTTTTT
.	TRBV12-3/TRBV12-4	TRBJ1-2	TRBD1	CASSSPGQGNTF	TGTGCCAGCAGTTCACCCGGACAGGGTAACACCTTC
.	TRBV2	TRBJ2-5	.	CASSDSTVTTQTQYF	TGTGCCAGCAGTGATAGTACAGTAACGACGCAGACCCAGTACTTC
.	TRBV10-3	TRBJ2-1	TRBD2	CAISEPTSGRTEQFF	TGTGCCATCAGTGAGCCGACTAGCGGGAGAACTGAGCAGTTCTTC
.	TRBV11-2	TRBJ1-6	.	CASSLDFQGVPNSPLHF	TGTGCCAGCAGCTTAGATTTTCAAGGGGTCCCAAATTCACCCCTCCACTTT
.	TRBV18	TRBJ2-7	.	CASSKTAYEQYF	TGTGCCAGCTCAAAGACAGCATACGAGCAGTACTTC
.	TRBV7-9	TRBJ2-1	.	CASSLRRAGGKQFF	TGTGCCAGCAGCCTACGTAGGGCCGGCGGGAAGCAGTTCTTC
.	TRBV5-5	TRBJ1-3	.	CASSFVPRIGNTIYF	TGTGCCAGCAGCTTTGTCCCGCGGATTGGAAACACCATATATTTT
.	TRBV28	TRBJ1-1	.	CASGPAPRASNTEAFF	TGTGCCAGCGGCCCGGCCCCTCGGGCTTCGAACACTGAAGCTTTCTTT